A selection of T cell receptor beta chains follows, all from one sample in a study of CD8+ T cells in alopecia areata. Clones were sequenced by immunoSEQ multiplex PCR, and TCRdb holds only the in-frame ones, with some missing. The sample carries over 70,000 clones, around 61% recorded once. The sequencing used CD8+ T cells sorted from blood, collected at week 24, from a patient treated with tofacitinib. These receptors came from a human donor with alopecia areata. Each CDR3 is given with its conserved first and last residue.

V gene	CDR3 protein
TRBV9	CASSVEDSGGSETQYF
TRBV7-6	CASSLGTGGEQYF
TRBV11-2	CASSRTSLPSGRGNEQFF
TRBV4-1	CASSLRDEQFF
TRBV19	CASRDSGQGNTEAFF
TRBV4-3	CASSQDSQPQHF
TRBV4-3	CASSQDLGAPDTQYF
TRBV4-3	CASSQTLMGVLVGGEQYF
TRBV27	CASSWSGTGTYEQYF
TRBV7-8	CASSLRSSQPQHF
TRBV4-3	CASSQMEGLNTEAFF
TRBV29-1	CSVVGTGSYEQYF
TRBV27	CASSPLSRDRGNNQPQHF
TRBV4-1	CASSQTTGEQYF
TRBV7-2	CASSLVGTSVNEQYF
TRBV27	CASSLYENEQFF
TRBV21-1	CASALTGSQETQYF
TRBV7-3	CTSSLLAGVYNEQFF
TRBV9	CASSENRESVYGYTF
TRBV5-1	CASSLRFSGRSTDTQYF
TRBV27	CASGLGQDDYGYTF
TRBV15	CATSRDPHRGDTEAFF
TRBV27	CASSLVWGRGETQYF